This T cell receptor (beta chain) is from a study of technical replicates of blood from a handful of donors. CDR1 is SGHNT and CDR2 is YENEEA in the germline V gene. V was cut by 4 bases and J by 8 bases, with 24 bases left in between. The CDR3 has 17 residues. Here immunoSEQ multiplex PCR was the method, and the copy in TCRdb shows in-frame clones only, minus some. The table shows just over 75,000 clones, with 85% to 95% occurring only once. The specimen sequenced was T cells isolated from PBMCs. The rearrangement links TRBV11-3 to TRBJ2-1; weak D call: TRBD2 (7 bases). This sequence originates from a human donor in good health. The CDR3 is CASSSGKRWGGGYEQFF. CDR3 DNA sequence: TGTGCCAGCAGCTCCGGTAAACGTTGGGGGGGCGGCTATGAGCAGTTCTTC.